The 20 T cell receptor beta chains in this list originate from one sample, sequenced in a study of Graves' ophthalmopathy and Graves' hyperthyroidism. The sequenced template was RNA, covering the TCR beta CDR3 region. HTBI primers were employed in first-round RT-PCR, then a second-round multiplex PCR followed. TCRdb reprocessed the multiplex PCR reads via MiXCR and lists one record per CDR3 protein. The table has around 340,000 distinct CDR3 sequences, 17% seen once. Sequencing was carried out using peripheral blood. The receptor source for this set is an adult man with Graves' ophthalmopathy.

This clonotype was seen at least ten times. The chain couples TRBV29-1 to TRBJ2-2; D unclear. The CDR3 has 14 residues. V dropped 7 bases and J dropped 1 base, with 13 bases sitting between them. Germline V CDR1 and CDR2: SQVTM, ANQGSEA. The CDR3: CSGAHGMNTGELFF. For the CDR3, the DNA is TGCAGCGGCGCGCACGGAATGAACACCGGGGAGCTGTTTTTT.

This clonotype was detected ten times or more. The chain combines TRBV6-5 with TRBJ2-7; TRBD1 agrees at 9 bases. The CDR3 consists of 14 residues. V shed 6 bases and J 5 bases; nucleotides not matched to a gene: 8. The V gene's germline CDR1 is MNHEY and CDR2 SVGAGI. CDR3 sequence (DNA): TGTGCCAGCAGGACAGGGGGTGCCCCCGACGAGCAGTACTTC. Translating gives CASRTGGAPDEQYF.

The table lists this clonotype with many counts. An end of the junction differs from the germline gene, which may be a read error. The rearrangement links TRBV6-1 to TRBJ2-5; no definite D call. The CDR3 consists of 15 residues. Germline lookup yields CDR1 MNHNS and CDR2 SASEGT. The CDR3 DNA is TGTGCCAGCAGCGAAGTCCAAGGGTACCAAGAGACCCAGTACTTC. It is translated as CASSEVQGYQETQYF.

This clonotype was observed many times. This rearrangement joins TRBV6-2 or TRBV6-3 to TRBJ2-5; TRBD2 aligns across 8 bases. The CDR3 length is 15 residues. Germline CDR1 reads MNHEY; CDR2 reads SVGEGT. J was trimmed by 5 bases and V by 6 bases; bases with no gene match: 11. DNA of the CDR3: TGTGCCAGCAGCGAGACGGGACTAGATTTTGAGACCCAGTACTTC. It specifies CASSETGLDFETQYF.

This clonotype was observed many times. The gene calls are TRBV20-1 and TRBJ1-1; 7 nucleotides line up with TRBD1. This CDR3 region has 14 residues. Trimming removed 6 bases from V and 0 bases from J; junction bases left unmatched: 7. The V gene's germline CDR1 is DFQATT and CDR2 SNEGSKA (reference sequence). The CDR3, as DNA: TGCAGTGCGGCGGGACAGCTGATGAACACTGAAGCTTTCTTT. Translation gives CSAAGQLMNTEAFF.

At least ten counts were recorded for this clonotype. The chain couples TRBV19 to TRBJ2-5; the D is unclear. Between the trimmed V and J ends, which lost 0 bases and 2 bases, there was a span of 1 base. The CDR3 contains 12 residues. Germline V gives CDR1 LNHDA, CDR2 SQIVND (reference sequence). CDR3 DNA sequence: TGTGCCAGTAGTATAGATCAAGAGACCCAGTACTTC. The encoded protein is CASSIDQETQYF.

This clonotype was picked up many times. The chain carries TRBV6-1 and TRBJ2-7; no definite D call. The V and J ends lost 7 bases and 1 base respectively, with 17 bases between them. Germline lookup yields CDR1 MNHNS and CDR2 SASEGT. This CDR3 is 15 amino acids long. The CDR3 is CASTPAVARSYEQYF. CDR3 in DNA: TGTGCCAGCACCCCCGCGGTAGCCAGGTCCTACGAGCAGTACTTC.

The sample holds many counts of this clonotype. The rearrangement links TRBV6-1 to TRBJ1-5; D gene ambiguous. Germline values: CDR1 MNHNS, CDR2 SASEGT. CDR3 length equals 13 residues. Trimming removed 7 bases at V and 0 bases at J, with 7 bases between. This CDR3 is CASIRNSNQPQHF. DNA of the CDR3: TGTGCCAGCATCAGGAATAGCAATCAGCCCCAGCATTTT.

The sample holds many counts of this clonotype. This sequence joins TRBV24-1 and TRBJ2-2; tentative D call: TRBD1 (6 bases). CDR3 length: 17 amino acids. Germline-derived CDR1 and CDR2 are KGHDR and SFDVKD. V shed 3 bases and J shed 4 bases, with 17 bases lying between them. The CDR3 loop reads CATSDVTGLLGTGELFF. CDR3 nucleotide sequence: TGTGCCACCAGTGATGTGACAGGACTGCTTGGCACCGGGGAGCTGTTTTTT.

This clonotype came up many times. The chain uses TRBV13 and TRBJ2-7; a weak D match, TRBD1 (5 bases). CDR1 and CDR2 from the germline V gene are PRHDT and FYEKMQ (reference sequence). V was pared by 5 bases and J by 2 bases, with 13 bases between. This CDR3 has 14 amino acids. CDR3 loop: CASSIRGHTYEQYF. Here the CDR3 DNA reads TGTGCCAGCAGCATCCGTGGACACACCTACGAGCAGTACTTC.

This clonotype was seen at least ten times. The chain couples TRBV7-9 to TRBJ2-7; 12 bases are shared with TRBD2. Trimming cost V 5 bases and J 5 bases; bases outside gene matches: 7. Looked up from germline, CDR1 is SEHNR and CDR2 is FQNEAQ (reference sequence). There are 15 residues in the CDR3. This CDR3 is CASSHGLAGIHEQYF. The CDR3 coding sequence is TGTGCCAGCAGCCATGGACTAGCGGGAATCCACGAGCAGTACTTC. The entire variable domain, with the rest obtained from reference TRBV7-9 and TRBJ2-7, is as follows: DTGVSQNPRHKITKRGQNVTFRCDPISEHNRLYWYRQTLGQGPEFLTYFQNEAQLEKSRLLSDRFSAERPKGSFSTLEIQRTEQGDSAMYLCASSHGLAGIHEQYFGPGTRLTVT.

This clonotype appeared many times. This sequence joins TRBV6-2 or TRBV6-3 and TRBJ2-7, with TRBD2 matching 12 bases. The germline CDR1 and CDR2 sequences are MNHEY and SVGEGT. The CDR3 runs to 14 residues. The V and J ends lost 6 bases and 4 bases, in that order; junction bases with no gene match: 4. CDR3 DNA sequence: TGTGCCAGCAGAGGACTAGCGGGGAGTTACGAGCAGTACTTC. The encoded protein is CASRGLAGSYEQYF.

In its sample, this clonotype was seen many times. The genes are TRBV30 and TRBJ2-5; D is possibly TRBD1 (5 bases). The CDR3 sequence is 13 residues long. V was trimmed by 1 base and J by 4 bases, leaving 10 bases between them. Germline CDR1 is GTSNPN and CDR2 is SVGIG (reference sequence). The CDR3 DNA follows: TGTGCCTGGAGTGGACGGCAGGGAGAGACCCAGTACTTC. This gives the protein CAWSGRQGETQYF.

The table lists this clonotype with many counts. V is TRBV4-1 and J is TRBJ2-7, with D perhaps TRBD2 (6 bases). V was clipped by 3 bases and J by 2 bases, with 20 bases between them. The V gene's germline CDR1 is MGHRA and CDR2 YSYEKL. The CDR3 runs 17 residues. The chain's CDR3 is CASSQLAGLFGTYEQYF. CDR3 coding DNA: TGCGCCAGCAGCCAGCTGGCGGGGCTTTTTGGAACCTACGAGCAGTACTTC.

This clonotype was seen at least ten times. The J gene is TRBJ2-7, the V gene TRBV7-3; 16 positions match TRBD2. Germline CDR1 reads SGHTA; CDR2 reads FQGTGA. Trimming took 2 bases from V and 2 from J; bases not matched to a gene: 12. The CDR3 has 20 residues. CDR3 sequence: CASSLSVTGLAGGPPYEQYF. In DNA form, the CDR3 reads TGTGCCAGCAGCTTATCAGTTACGGGACTAGCGGGAGGGCCTCCCTACGAGCAGTACTTC.

This clonotype came up many times. The chain uses TRBV7-9 and TRBJ1-3; D remains unclear. Germline V gene lookup returns CDR1 SEHNR and CDR2 FQNEAQ (reference sequence). V lost 5 bases to trimming and J lost 3 bases, with 14 bases between them. CDR3 size: 15 residues. CDR3 nucleotides: TGTGCCAGCAGCCCAGATACCCGCGGTGGAAACACCATATATTTT. Translated, it gives CASSPDTRGGNTIYF.

This clonotype was seen many times. The chain combines TRBV27 with TRBJ2-2, with 8 positions matching TRBD2. The CDR3 contains 17 residues. Per germline, CDR1 MNHEY and CDR2 SMNVEV (reference sequence). J lost 5 bases, V lost 4 bases, and 12 bases had no gene match. CDR3 bases: TGTGCCAGCAGTTCCCTCGGGACTAGTCGTAGTACCGGGGAGCTGTTTTTT. Translating gives CASSSLGTSRSTGELFF.

This clonotype was observed at least ten times. This chain joins TRBV10-3 and TRBJ2-7; D unresolved. CDR3 length equals 16 residues. Germline-derived CDR1 and CDR2 are ENHRY and SYGVKD. V was shortened by 3 bases and J by 3 bases, with 18 bases between the two germline ends. This chain's CDR3 is CAISDPSGITNYEQYF. CDR3 nucleotides: TGTGCCATCAGTGATCCGTCTGGGATAACCAACTACGAGCAGTACTTC.

The CDR3: CASSDLGGRGGYTF. The CDR3 DNA follows: TGTGCCAGCAGTGACCTGGGGGGGCGCGGTGGCTACACCTTC. This sequence joins TRBV28 and TRBJ1-2; maybe TRBD1 (6 bases). Deletions cut 5 bases from V and 7 bases from J, with 17 bases between. The V gene's germline CDR1 is MDHEN and CDR2 SYDVKM. The CDR3 runs to 14 residues.

The table lists this clonotype with many counts. This chain joins TRBV12-3 or TRBV12-4 and TRBJ2-5; 11 bases match TRBD1. The CDR3 length is 12 residues. The V gene end was trimmed by 7 bases and the J gene end by 7 bases; junction bases not matched to a gene: 2. CDR3 DNA sequence: TGTGCCAGCACAGGGACAGGGGGGACCCAGTACTTC. Its protein product is CASTGTGGTQYF.